This T cell receptor (beta chain) was observed in a study of shared T cell receptors in the human thymus. The germline V gene has CDR1 LNHDA and CDR2 SQIVND (reference sequence). The CDR3 runs to 17 residues. The V and J ends lost 5 bases and 8 bases respectively, with 27 bases between them. Data came from immunoSEQ multiplex PCR; TCRdb stores just in-frame clones and leaves some out. The table includes 650,000 to 950,000 clones, 80% to 90% detected once. These data also formed part of another study, on human thymus T cells. As that report states: Samples came from healthy Finnish infants during open corrective cardiac surgery.

The TCR comes from a girl in the first two years of life with a congenital heart defect. This chain joins TRBV19 and TRBJ1-2; TRBD1 might be the D (6 bases). Source material: thymocytes. CDR3 residues: CASSPRGEGRAARGYTF. The CDR3 region has the DNA TGTGCCAGTAGTCCAAGGGGGGAGGGCCGCGCTGCGAGAGGCTACACCTTC.